Each of the 22 T cell receptor beta chains below was sequenced from the same sample in a study of blood T cells in healthy people across ages (dated by TCRdb to about 2015). Receptor amplification or capture employed 5' RACE. Sequencing was performed on an Illumina HiSeq 2500. A second PCR of roughly 7 to 12 cycles was run with a J-beta primer mix and a sample-barcoded 5' primer. TCRdb trimmed public reads at Q25 via fastp, called clones via MiXCR and kept in-frame beta chains. Identical CDR3 proteins give one entry, which carries the most common genes and DNA. The table for this sample lists over a million distinct CDR3 sequences; approximately 25% of them were counted only once. Of the sample, around 0.75% falls within the top ten clones. The sample was also reused in another study, on T cells of mothers and their children.

Sample: blood. These receptors came from a girl between 2 and 10 years old in good health.

The chain joins TRBV2 to TRBJ1-2; D not resolved. The germline V gene encodes CDR1 SNHLY and CDR2 FYNNEI. CDR3 length: 15 amino acids. V was cut by 2 bases and J by 8 bases, with 18 bases left in between. Written as DNA, the CDR3 is TGTGCCAGCAGTGAAATTCTGGCAGGCCCATTGGGCTACACCTTC. Protein sequence: CASSEILAGPLGYTF.

This clonotype has just a few counts. The CDR3: CASSPGQGQGTEAFF. The CDR3 DNA reads TGTGCCAGCTCACCTGGACAGGGGCAAGGGACTGAAGCTTTCTTT. The chain is built from TRBV18 and TRBJ1-1; 9 bases match TRBD1. Germline values: CDR1 KGHSH, CDR2 LQKENI. This CDR3 contains 15 residues. V lost 3 bases, J lost 5 bases, and 7 bases stayed unmatched.

The gene calls are TRBV7-2 and TRBJ2-7; 7 bases agree with TRBD2. The J segment lost 5 bases and the V segment lost 5 bases, leaving 12 bases of the junction unmatched. The CDR3 length is 15 residues. Germline loops: CDR1 SGHTA, CDR2 FQGNSA. Here the CDR3 reads CASSPAPGAGNEQYF. DNA for the CDR3: TGTGCCAGCAGCCCCGCCCCCGGAGCGGGGAACGAGCAGTACTTC.

There are a few counts of this clonotype. The rearrangement joins TRBV25-1 to TRBJ2-7; 10 bases are shared with TRBD2. CDR3 length: 15 residues. The germline V gene has CDR1 MGHDK and CDR2 SYGVNS. V gave up 1 base and J gave up 5 bases; unmatched junction bases: 5. The CDR3 is CASSEWGLANHEQYF. The CDR3 nucleotides read TGTGCCAGCAGTGAATGGGGACTAGCGAACCACGAGCAGTACTTC.

This chain links TRBV20-1 with TRBJ2-5; TRBD2 aligns across 11 bases. V shed 5 bases and J 5 bases; nucleotides not matched to a gene: 10. The length of the CDR3 is 15 residues. Germline CDR1 is DFQATT and CDR2 is SNEGSKA (reference sequence). The CDR3 protein is CSARIAGGPRETQYF. DNA for the CDR3: TGCAGTGCTCGGATAGCGGGGGGGCCACGGGAGACCCAGTACTTC.

V is TRBV7-3 and J is TRBJ2-5; no definite D call. The assigned J gene may be wrong: the sequence end matches TRBJ2-1 better. The CDR3 is 14 residues long. Per the germline V gene, CDR1 is SGHTA and CDR2 is FQGTGA. The CDR3 DNA is TGTGCCAGCAGCTTATATCCACTGGCCGATGAGCAGTTCTTC. Translating it yields CASSLYPLADEQFF.

This chain connects TRBV12-3 or TRBV12-4 to TRBJ1-4, with TRBD1 matching 8 bases. The length of the CDR3 is 14 residues. J lost 5 bases, V lost 6 bases, and 5 bases had no gene match. The CDR3 reads CASRTGERNEKLFF. CDR3 coding DNA: TGTGCCAGCAGGACAGGGGAGAGGAATGAAAAACTGTTTTTT.

The chain carries TRBV20-1 and TRBJ1-5; D possibly corresponds to TRBD1 (5 bases). The CDR3 consists of 13 residues. Germline V lookup: CDR1 DFQATT, CDR2 SNEGSKA (reference sequence). Trimming stripped 5 bases from V and 6 bases from J, with 14 bases between. The CDR3: CSAFSGKAQPQHF. CDR3 nucleotides: TGCAGTGCTTTCTCAGGGAAGGCTCAGCCCCAGCATTTT.

The genes are TRBV20-1 and TRBJ2-2; 10 bases match TRBD2. CDR1 and CDR2 (germline): DFQATT, SNEGSKA (reference sequence). V lost 3 bases, J lost 8 bases, and 12 bases stayed unmatched. This CDR3 contains 16 residues. CDR3 nucleotides: TGCAGTGCTAGCGTACTAGCGGGAAAACAACAGGGGGAGCTGTTTTTT. Its translation is CSASVLAGKQQGELFF.

The chain has TRBV5-1 and TRBJ2-3; 7 nucleotides line up with TRBD2. In germline, CDR1 is SGHRS, CDR2 YFSETQ. The CDR3 runs 16 residues. Unmatched junction bases numbered 11, after V lost 5 bases and J lost 2 bases. The CDR3 sequence: CASSGSASGDTDTQYF. CDR3 coding DNA: TGCGCCAGCAGTGGGTCAGCGAGCGGGGACACAGATACGCAGTATTTT.

The chain couples TRBV7-9 to TRBJ2-5; 8 bases are a match to TRBD1. The germline V gene encodes CDR1 SEHNR and CDR2 FQNEAQ (reference sequence). This CDR3 has 19 residues. Losses at the gene ends were 5 bases for V and 1 base for J; bases not matched to a gene: 18. The CDR3 DNA follows: TGTGCCAGCAGCCTCATCGTACCGCGACAGGGGAGCTCCCAAGAGACCCAGTACTTC. This sequence encodes CASSLIVPRQGSSQETQYF.

The chain employs TRBV27 and TRBJ2-2, with TRBD1 identical over 8 bases. V gave up 5 bases and J gave up 3 bases; unmatched junction bases: 5. The CDR3 runs to 15 residues. CDR1 and CDR2 (germline): MNHEY, SMNVEV (reference sequence). CDR3 nucleotides: TGTGCCAGCAGTGGGACACAGGGGGACACCGGGGAGCTGTTTTTT. The encoded protein is CASSGTQGDTGELFF.

This clonotype occurred a few times. The V gene is TRBV27, the J gene TRBJ1-4; 8 bases agree with TRBD1. Germline CDR1 reads MNHEY; CDR2 reads SMNVEV (reference sequence). The CDR3 has 14 amino acids. The J segment lost 10 bases and the V segment lost 5 bases, leaving 9 bases of the junction unmatched. The DNA for the CDR3 is TGTGCCAGCAGTCCACAGGGGGTCCCTAGAAAACTGTTTTTT. This encodes CASSPQGVPRKLFF.

The chain employs TRBV10-3 and TRBJ2-7; 8 bases are shared with TRBD1. Germline CDR1 and CDR2: ENHRY and SYGVKD. This CDR3 spans 15 amino acids. Trimming took 4 bases from V and 5 from J; bases not matched to a gene: 10. CDR3 protein: CAISVRDRGSDEQYF. The CDR3 DNA is TGTGCCATCAGTGTCAGAGACAGGGGCAGCGACGAGCAGTACTTC.

This chain uses TRBV29-1 with TRBJ2-1; the match to TRBD2 covers 13 bases. J was trimmed by 3 bases and V by 5 bases; bases with no gene match: 4. The CDR3 has 15 amino acids. Germline assignment: CDR1 SQVTM and CDR2 ANQGSEA. CDR3 coding DNA: TGCAGCGTTCTTGGGACTAGCGGGAACTACAATGAGCAGTTCTTC. Residues: CSVLGTSGNYNEQFF.

The rearrangement uses TRBV3-1 and TRBJ1-2; 10 bases are a match to TRBD1. This CDR3 is built from 14 residues. Germline loops: CDR1 LGHDT, CDR2 YNNKEL (reference sequence). V dropped 4 bases and J dropped 8; count of bases not matched to a gene: 7. CDR3 in amino acids: CASSPRQGAGGYTF. The CDR3 region has the DNA TGTGCCAGCAGCCCCCGACAGGGGGCAGGGGGCTACACCTTC.

The V gene is TRBV4-2, the J gene TRBJ1-4; D ambiguous. V lost 1 base and J 5 bases, leaving 11 bases between the germline ends. The CDR3 runs 15 residues. Germline V gene sequence: CDR1 LGHNA, CDR2 YNFKEQ. CDR3 sequence (DNA): TGTGCCAGCAGCCAAGCGGAGACTTCCAATGAAAAACTGTTTTTT. This sequence encodes CASSQAETSNEKLFF.

The table lists this clonotype with a few counts. The chain has TRBV7-8 and TRBJ2-7, with D possibly being TRBD2 (6 bases). The last part of the DNA fits TRBJ2-5 better; the J call may be wrong. Per the germline V gene, CDR1 is SGHVS and CDR2 is FQNEAQ. This CDR3 is 14 amino acids long. The CDR3 loop is CASSLVGGLGTQYF. The DNA for the CDR3 is TGTGCCAGCAGCTTAGTCGGGGGATTGGGGACCCAGTACTTC.

This clonotype showed up many times. This chain uses TRBV6-5 with TRBJ1-3; D not certain. V lost 5 bases to trimming and J lost 0 bases, with 8 bases between them. Germline V gene lookup returns CDR1 MNHEY and CDR2 SVGAGI. The CDR3 length is 14 residues. CDR3 coding DNA: TGTGCCAGCAGTCCCCTTGGCTCTGGAAACACCATATATTTT. Protein: CASSPLGSGNTIYF.

The CDR3 DNA sequence: TGTGCCAGCAGTGGGGTTCGAGGGCCGAACACTGAAGCTTTCTTT. Translating it yields CASSGVRGPNTEAFF. The J gene is TRBJ1-1, the V gene TRBV25-1; unclear D gene. V dropped 4 bases and J dropped 1 base, with 13 bases sitting between them. Germline V CDR1 and CDR2: MGHDK, SYGVNS. CDR3 length: 15 amino acids. The variable domain in full, completed from reference TRBV25-1 and TRBJ1-1, reads EADIYQTPRYLVIGTGKKITLECSQTMGHDKMYWYQQDPGMELHLIHYSYGVNSTEKGDLSSESTVSRIRTEHFPLTLESARPSHTSQYLCASSGVRGPNTEAFFGQGTRLTVV.

As to this clonotype: The missing conserved phenylalanine or tryptophan at the end of this CDR3 makes a read error likely. The rearrangement uses TRBV6-5 and TRBJ2-2, with TRBD2 matching 7 bases. The CDR3 loop spans 15 amino acids. J lost 6 bases, V lost 4 bases, and 8 bases had no gene match. The germline CDR1 and CDR2 sequences are MNHEY and SVGAGI. DNA of the CDR3: TGTGCCAGCAGTTCTAGAGAGCGGGACCCCGGGGAGCTGTTTGTT. Translated, it gives CASSSRERDPGELFV.

The J gene is TRBJ1-2, the V gene TRBV15, with 9 bases fitting TRBD1. V lost 4 bases and J lost 4; bases outside the gene matches: 4. The CDR3 spans 14 residues. The V gene's germline CDR1 is LNHNV and CDR2 YYDKDF (reference sequence). The CDR3 coding sequence is TGTGCCACCAGCATAGACAGGGGGACCTATGGCTACACCTTC. Amino acid sequence: CATSIDRGTYGYTF.